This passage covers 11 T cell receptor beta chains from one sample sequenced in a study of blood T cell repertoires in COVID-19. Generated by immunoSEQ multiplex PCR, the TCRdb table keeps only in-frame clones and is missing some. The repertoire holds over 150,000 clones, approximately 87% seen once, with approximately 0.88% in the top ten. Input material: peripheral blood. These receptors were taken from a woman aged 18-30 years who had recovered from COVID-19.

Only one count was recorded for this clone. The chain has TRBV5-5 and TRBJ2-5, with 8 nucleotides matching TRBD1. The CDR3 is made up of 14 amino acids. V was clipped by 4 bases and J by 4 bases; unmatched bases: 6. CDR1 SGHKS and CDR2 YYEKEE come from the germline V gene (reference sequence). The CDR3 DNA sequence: TGTGCCAGCAGCCGTGGACAGGGAGGAGAGACCCAGTACTTC. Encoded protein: CASSRGQGGETQYF.

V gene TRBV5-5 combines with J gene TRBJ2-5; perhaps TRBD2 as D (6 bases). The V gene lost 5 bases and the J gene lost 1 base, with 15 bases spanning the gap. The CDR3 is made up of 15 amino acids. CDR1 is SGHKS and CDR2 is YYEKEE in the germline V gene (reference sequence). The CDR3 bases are TGTGCCAGCAGGCCCGCCGGGGGAGCCCAAGAGACCCAGTACTTC. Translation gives CASRPAGGAQETQYF.

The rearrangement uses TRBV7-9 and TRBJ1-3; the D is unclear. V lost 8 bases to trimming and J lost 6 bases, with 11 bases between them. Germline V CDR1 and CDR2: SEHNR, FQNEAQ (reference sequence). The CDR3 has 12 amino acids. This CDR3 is CASSDRENTIYF. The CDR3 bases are TGTGCCAGCTCCGATCGGGAAAACACCATATATTTT.

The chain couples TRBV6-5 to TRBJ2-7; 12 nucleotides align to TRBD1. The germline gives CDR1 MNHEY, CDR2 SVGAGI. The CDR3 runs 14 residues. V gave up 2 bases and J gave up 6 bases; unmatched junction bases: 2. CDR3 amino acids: CASSYGTGGGEQYF. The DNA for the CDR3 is TGTGCCAGCAGTTACGGGACAGGGGGCGGCGAGCAGTACTTC.

The chain's CDR3 is CASSPLMGGADTQYF. CDR3 in DNA: TGCGCCAGCAGCCCCCTTATGGGGGGGGCGGATACGCAGTATTTT. The chain couples TRBV5-1 to TRBJ2-3, with D maybe TRBD2 (7 bases). The CDR3 extends over 15 amino acids. Trimming took 4 bases from V and 6 from J, leaving 18 bases between them. Per the germline V gene, CDR1 is SGHRS and CDR2 is YFSETQ.

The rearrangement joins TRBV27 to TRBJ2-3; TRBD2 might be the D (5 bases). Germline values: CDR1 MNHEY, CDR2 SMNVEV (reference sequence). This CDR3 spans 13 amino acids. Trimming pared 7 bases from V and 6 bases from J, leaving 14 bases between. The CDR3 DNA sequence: TGTGCCAGCAAAGGGTGGCGAGGGGATACGCAGTATTTT. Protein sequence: CASKGWRGDTQYF.

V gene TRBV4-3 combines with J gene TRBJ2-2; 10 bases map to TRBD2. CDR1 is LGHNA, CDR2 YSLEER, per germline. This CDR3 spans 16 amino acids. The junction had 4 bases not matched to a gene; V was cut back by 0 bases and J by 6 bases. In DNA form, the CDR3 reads TGCGCCAGCAGCCAAGAACCTAGCGGGAGCGCCGGGGAGCTGTTTTTT. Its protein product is CASSQEPSGSAGELFF.

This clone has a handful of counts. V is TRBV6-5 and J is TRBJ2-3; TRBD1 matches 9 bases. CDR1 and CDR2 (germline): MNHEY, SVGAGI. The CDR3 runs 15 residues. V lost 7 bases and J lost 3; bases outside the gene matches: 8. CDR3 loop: CASKQTGGPTDTQYF. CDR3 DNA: TGTGCCAGCAAACAAACAGGGGGCCCTACAGATACGCAGTATTTT.

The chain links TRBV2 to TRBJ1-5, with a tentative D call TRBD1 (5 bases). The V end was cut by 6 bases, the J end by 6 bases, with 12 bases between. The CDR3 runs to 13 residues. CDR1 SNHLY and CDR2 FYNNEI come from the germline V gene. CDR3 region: CASRSQGGQPQHF. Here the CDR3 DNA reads TGTGCCAGCAGGTCTCAGGGAGGTCAGCCCCAGCATTTT.

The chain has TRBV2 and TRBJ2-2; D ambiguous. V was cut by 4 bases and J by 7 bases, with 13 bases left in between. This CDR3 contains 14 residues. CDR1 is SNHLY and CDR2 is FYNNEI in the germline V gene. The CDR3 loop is CASSGAISNGELFF. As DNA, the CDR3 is TGTGCCAGCAGTGGGGCCATATCAAACGGGGAGCTGTTTTTT. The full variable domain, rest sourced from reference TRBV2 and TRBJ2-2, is EPEVTQTPSHQVTQMGQEVILRCVPISNHLYFYWYRQILGQKVEFLVSFYNNEISEKSEIFDDQFSVERPDGSNFTLKIRSTKLEDSAMYFCASSGAISNGELFFGEGSRLTVL.

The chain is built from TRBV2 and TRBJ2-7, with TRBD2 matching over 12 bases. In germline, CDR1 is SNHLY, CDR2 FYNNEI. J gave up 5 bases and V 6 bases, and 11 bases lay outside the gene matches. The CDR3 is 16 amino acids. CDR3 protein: CASRGLAGGPVNEQYV. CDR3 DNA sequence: TGTGCCAGCAGGGGGCTAGCGGGAGGGCCAGTTAACGAGCAGTACGTC.